This TCR beta chain was retrieved from a study of cytomegalovirus exposure and HLA in healthy donors. The V gene's germline CDR1 is SGDLS and CDR2 YYNGEE. Trimming removed 3 bases from V and 4 bases from J, with 12 bases in between. The CDR3 extends over 14 amino acids. Vbeta (60) and Jbeta (13) primers were used in the PCR. Sequencing used immunoSEQ multiplex PCR; TCRdb keeps in-frame clones, though not all of them. The sample gives around 35,000 clones, roughly 79% of which show up once; roughly 9.3% is in the top ten. The V call is TRBV9, the J call TRBJ2-3; weak D call: TRBD1 (6 bases). The TCR originated in a woman in her thirties or forties in good health and CMV-seronegative. The sequencing sample was made of PBMCs. In nucleotides, the CDR3 is TGTGCCAGCAGCGCCTCAGGGGTGTCAGATACGCAGTATTTT. Amino acid sequence: CASSASGVSDTQYF.